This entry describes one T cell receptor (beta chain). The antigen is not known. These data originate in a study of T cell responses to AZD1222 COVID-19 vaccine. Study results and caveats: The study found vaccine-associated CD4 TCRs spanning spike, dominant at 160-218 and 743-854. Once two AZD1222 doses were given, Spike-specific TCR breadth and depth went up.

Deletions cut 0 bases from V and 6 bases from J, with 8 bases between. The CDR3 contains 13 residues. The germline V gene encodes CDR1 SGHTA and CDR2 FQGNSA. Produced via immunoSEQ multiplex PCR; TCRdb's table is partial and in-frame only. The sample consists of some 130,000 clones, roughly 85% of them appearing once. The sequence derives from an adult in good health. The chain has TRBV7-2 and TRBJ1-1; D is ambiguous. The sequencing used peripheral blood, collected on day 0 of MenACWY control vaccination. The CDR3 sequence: CASSLALWPEAFF. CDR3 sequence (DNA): TGTGCCAGCAGCTTAGCGCTGTGGCCTGAAGCTTTCTTT.